Sequencing of this T cell receptor (beta chain) was carried out in a study of cytotoxic CD8 clonotypes in ibrutinib-treated CLL. The wider study: By median roughly 72 months, around twelve had progressed and around 14 stayed remitted; responses had been 2 complete and around 24 partial. General study findings and limits: Baseline clonality, higher than in age-matched healthy donors, tracked circulating CD8+ T-cell counts.

TCRdb's copy holds only in-frame clones and misses some; the assay was immunoSEQ multiplex PCR. The sample carries around 330,000 clones, under 70% recorded once. With respect to this clone: Antigen: not known.

The junction had 12 bases not matched to a gene; V was cut back by 3 bases and J by 6 bases. The CDR3 spans 18 residues. Germline CDR1 reads SGHNT; CDR2 reads YYREEE (reference sequence). The source of this sequence is a human donor with chronic lymphocytic leukemia. Here the sequenced sample was PBMCs, taken after 36 months of ibrutinib treatment. The V gene is TRBV5-4, the J gene TRBJ2-7, with 16 bases aligning to TRBD2. The CDR3 spells CASSSPGLAGGSLGEQYF. CDR3 DNA sequence: TGTGCCAGCAGCTCCCCGGGACTAGCGGGAGGGTCCCTCGGCGAGCAGTACTTC.